This T cell receptor beta chain was recorded in a study of T-cell memory formation after mild COVID-19. Notes on the study in general: A second wave of clones peaked on day 37, and their SARS-CoV-2 specificity went unconfirmed.

The CDR3 covers 16 residues. V was clipped by 4 bases and J by 0 bases, with 19 bases between them. Germline V gene data show CDR1 as SQVTM and CDR2 as ANQGSEA. Libraries for TCRalpha and TCRbeta carried sample barcodes and unique molecular identifiers via 5'RACE. MiXCR, applied by TCRdb to the 5' RACE reads, yields one record per CDR3 protein. Among around 99,000 distinct CDR3 sequences, approximately 15% were seen once, and the ten largest hold about 39%. With regard to this clonotype: Its antigen is as yet unknown.

This clonotype was sampled from a man between 18 and 35 years old who had mild COVID-19 (a few samples of this study predate the infection). Cell type and time point are not known. The source material was PBMCs or a T cell subset sorted from them (not recorded which). This chain joins TRBV29-1 and TRBJ2-7, with D possibly called TRBD1 or TRBD2 (5 bases each). The CDR3 DNA sequence: TGCAGCGTTGTAGGTGAGGGACGGTGGAGCTCCTACGAGCAGTACTTC. Its translation: CSVVGEGRWSSYEQYF.